This T cell receptor beta chain was documented in a study of T cell repertoires in cytomegalovirus infection. Study-wide points: Ex vivo responses were dominated by HLA-C-restricted CMV-specific TCR beta clonotypes.

TCRdb fed the reads into MiXCR, producing one record per CDR3 protein. The sample shows some 700,000 distinct CDR3 sequences, 35% to 45% of them seen only once. For this clonotype: Its antigen is not identified.

The V gene end was trimmed by 5 bases and the J gene end by 5 bases; junction bases not matched to a gene: 6. CDR3 length: 14 amino acids. Germline CDR1 and CDR2: SEHNR and FQNEAQ (reference sequence). The sequenced sample consisted of PBMCs. This clonotype was sampled from a human donor in good health (CMV status not recorded). Some clones in this sample may be carry-over from other donors' samples. The chain couples TRBV7-9 to TRBJ2-3; 8 positions agree with TRBD2. CDR3 coding DNA: TGTGCCAGCAGCCCCGGGGGGGCCGGAGATACGCAGTATTTT. Translation gives CASSPGGAGDTQYF.